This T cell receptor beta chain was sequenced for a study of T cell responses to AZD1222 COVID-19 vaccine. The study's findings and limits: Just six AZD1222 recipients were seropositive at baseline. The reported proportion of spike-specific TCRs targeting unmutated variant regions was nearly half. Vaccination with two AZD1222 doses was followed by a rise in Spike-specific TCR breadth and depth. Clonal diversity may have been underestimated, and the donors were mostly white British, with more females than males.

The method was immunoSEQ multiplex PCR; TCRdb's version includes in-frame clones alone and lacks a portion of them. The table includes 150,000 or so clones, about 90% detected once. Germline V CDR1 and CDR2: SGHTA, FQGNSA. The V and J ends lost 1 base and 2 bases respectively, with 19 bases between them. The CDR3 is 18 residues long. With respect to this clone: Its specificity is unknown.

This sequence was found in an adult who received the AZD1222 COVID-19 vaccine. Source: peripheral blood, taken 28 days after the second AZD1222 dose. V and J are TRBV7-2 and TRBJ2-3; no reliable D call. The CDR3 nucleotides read TGTGCCAGCAGCTTAGGGCCTAGGAACAGCCAGACCACAGATACGCAGTATTTT. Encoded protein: CASSLGPRNSQTTDTQYF.